This TCR beta chain was sequenced for a study of shared T cell receptors in the human thymus. With V trimmed by 4 bases and J by 10 bases, 11 bases remained unmatched. From germline, CDR1 is LNHDA and CDR2 SQIVND (reference sequence). This CDR3 has 16 amino acids. Method: immunoSEQ multiplex PCR; TCRdb's copy keeps in-frame clones and lacks some. Altogether just under 550,000 clones are present, around 78% being singletons, with the ten largest covering about 0.012%. These data were likewise used in another study, on human thymus T cells. That source notes: Having surgery to correct congenital heart defects, healthy Finnish infants acted as the donors. Corrective heart surgery yielded resections, and these provided the thymus tissue. Thymic and blood repertoires appeared to carry a bias in their V and J gene usage. Related research examined unrelated individuals and reported that their thymic repertoires overlapped highly.

This clonotype originated in a boy under two years old with a congenital heart defect. Material for sequencing was thymocytes. V gene TRBV19 combines with J gene TRBJ1-6, with 9 nucleotides matching TRBD1. CDR3 sequence: CASSRGTGPDSSPLHF. CDR3 bases: TGTGCCAGTAGTAGGGGGACAGGGCCAGATAGCTCACCCCTCCACTTT.